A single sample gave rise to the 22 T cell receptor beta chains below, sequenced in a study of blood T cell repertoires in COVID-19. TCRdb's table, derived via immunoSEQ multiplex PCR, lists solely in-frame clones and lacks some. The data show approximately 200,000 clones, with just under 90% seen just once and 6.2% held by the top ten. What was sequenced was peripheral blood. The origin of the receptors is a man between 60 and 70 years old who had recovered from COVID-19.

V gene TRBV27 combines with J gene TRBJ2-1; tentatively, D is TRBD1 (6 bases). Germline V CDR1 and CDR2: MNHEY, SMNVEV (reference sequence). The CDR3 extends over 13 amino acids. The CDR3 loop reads CVARRKGGNEQFF. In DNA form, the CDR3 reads TGTGTCGCAAGAAGAAAAGGGGGCAATGAGCAGTTCTTC.

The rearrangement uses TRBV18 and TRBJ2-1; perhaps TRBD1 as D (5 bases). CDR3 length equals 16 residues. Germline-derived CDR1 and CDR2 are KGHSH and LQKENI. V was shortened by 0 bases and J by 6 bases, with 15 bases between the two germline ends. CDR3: CASSPPGLNGLNEQFF. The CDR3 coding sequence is TGTGCCAGCTCACCACCGGGGCTAAATGGGCTCAATGAGCAGTTCTTC.

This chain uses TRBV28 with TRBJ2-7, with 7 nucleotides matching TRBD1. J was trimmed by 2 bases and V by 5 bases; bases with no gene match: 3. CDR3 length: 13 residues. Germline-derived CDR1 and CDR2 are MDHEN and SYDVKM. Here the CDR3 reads CASSPGQTYEQYF. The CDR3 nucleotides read TGTGCCAGCAGTCCGGGACAGACCTACGAGCAGTACTTC.

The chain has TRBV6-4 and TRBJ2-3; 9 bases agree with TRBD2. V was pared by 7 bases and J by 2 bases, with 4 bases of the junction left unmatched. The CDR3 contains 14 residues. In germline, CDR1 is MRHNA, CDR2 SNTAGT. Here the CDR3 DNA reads TGTGCCAGCAAACCTAGCGGGATCACAGATACGCAGTATTTT. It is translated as CASKPSGITDTQYF.

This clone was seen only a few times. CDR3: CASSSPAGGPEEQYF. The CDR3 coding sequence is TGTGCCAGTAGTAGCCCGGCGGGAGGGCCTGAAGAGCAGTACTTC. This chain uses TRBV19 with TRBJ2-7; TRBD2 agrees at 9 bases. J gave up 7 bases and V 4 bases, and 11 bases lay outside the gene matches. Germline V gives CDR1 LNHDA, CDR2 SQIVND (reference sequence). This CDR3 region has 15 residues. The full variable domain, completed using reference TRBV19 and TRBJ2-7, is DGGITQSPKYLFRKEGQNVTLSCEQNLNHDAMYWYRQDPGQGLRLIYYSQIVNDFQKGDIAEGYSVSREKKESFPLTVTSAQKNPTAFYLCASSSPAGGPEEQYFGPGTRLTVT.

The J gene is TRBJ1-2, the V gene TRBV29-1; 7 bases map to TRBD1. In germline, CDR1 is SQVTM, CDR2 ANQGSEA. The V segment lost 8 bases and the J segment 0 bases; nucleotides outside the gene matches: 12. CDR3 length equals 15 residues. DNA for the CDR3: TGCAGCTTTCGAGGAACAGGGGAGGCTAACTATGGCTACACCTTC. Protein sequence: CSFRGTGEANYGYTF.

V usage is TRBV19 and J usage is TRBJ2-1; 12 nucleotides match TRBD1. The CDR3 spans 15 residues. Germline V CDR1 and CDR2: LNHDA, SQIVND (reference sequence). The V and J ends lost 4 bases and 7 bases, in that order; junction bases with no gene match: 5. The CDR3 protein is CASSNPGQGANEQFF. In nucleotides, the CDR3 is TGTGCCAGTAGTAACCCGGGACAGGGGGCTAATGAGCAGTTCTTC.

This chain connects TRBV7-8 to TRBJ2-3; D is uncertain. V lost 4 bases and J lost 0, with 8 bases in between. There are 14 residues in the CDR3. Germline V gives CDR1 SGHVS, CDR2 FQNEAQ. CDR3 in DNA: TGTGCCAGCAGCTCGAGATTAAGCACAGATACGCAGTATTTT. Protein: CASSSRLSTDTQYF.

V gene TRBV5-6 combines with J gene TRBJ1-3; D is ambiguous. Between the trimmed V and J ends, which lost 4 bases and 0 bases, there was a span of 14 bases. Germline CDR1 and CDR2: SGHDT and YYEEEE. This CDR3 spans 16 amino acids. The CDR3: CASSTLVSDSGNTIYF. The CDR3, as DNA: TGTGCCAGCAGCACCCTGGTTAGTGACTCTGGAAACACCATATATTTT.

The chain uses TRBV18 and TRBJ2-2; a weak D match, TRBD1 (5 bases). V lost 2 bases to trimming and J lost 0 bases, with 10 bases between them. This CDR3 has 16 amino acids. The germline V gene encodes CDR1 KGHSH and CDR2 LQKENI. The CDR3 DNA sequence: TGTGCCAGCTCACCAGAACAGGCCTCGAACACCGGGGAGCTGTTTTTT. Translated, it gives CASSPEQASNTGELFF.

The CDR3 spells CASSLASQGAYEQYF. The CDR3 DNA reads TGTGCCAGCAGTTTAGCGAGTCAGGGTGCCTACGAGCAGTACTTC. This chain joins TRBV28 and TRBJ2-7, with D maybe TRBD1 (5 bases). Trimming took off 2 bases at V and 2 bases at J, with 13 bases between the two ends. Germline V gene sequence: CDR1 MDHEN, CDR2 SYDVKM. There are 15 residues in the CDR3. The whole variable domain, remainder taken from reference TRBV28 and TRBJ2-7, is DVKVTQSSRYLVKRTGEKVFLECVQDMDHENMFWYRQDPGLGLRLIYFSYDVKMKEKGDIPEGYSVSREKKERFSLILESASTNQTSMYLCASSLASQGAYEQYFGPGTRLTVT.

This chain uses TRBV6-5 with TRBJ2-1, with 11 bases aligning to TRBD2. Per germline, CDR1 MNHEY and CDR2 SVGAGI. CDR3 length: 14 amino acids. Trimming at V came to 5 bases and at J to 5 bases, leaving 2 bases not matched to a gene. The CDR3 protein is CASSLAGGHNEQFF. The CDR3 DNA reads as TGTGCCAGCAGTCTAGCGGGGGGACACAATGAGCAGTTCTTC.

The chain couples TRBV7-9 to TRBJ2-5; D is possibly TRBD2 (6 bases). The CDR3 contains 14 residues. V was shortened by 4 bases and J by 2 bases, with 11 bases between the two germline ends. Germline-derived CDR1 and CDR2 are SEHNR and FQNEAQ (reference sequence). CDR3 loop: CASSSPGLQETQYF. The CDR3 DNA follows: TGTGCCAGCAGCTCTCCGGGACTTCAAGAGACCCAGTACTTC. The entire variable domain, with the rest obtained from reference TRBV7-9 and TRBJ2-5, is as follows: DTGVSQNPRHKITKRGQNVTFRCDPISEHNRLYWYRQTLGQGPEFLTYFQNEAQLEKSRLLSDRFSAERPKGSFSTLEIQRTEQGDSAMYLCASSSPGLQETQYFGPGTRLLVL.

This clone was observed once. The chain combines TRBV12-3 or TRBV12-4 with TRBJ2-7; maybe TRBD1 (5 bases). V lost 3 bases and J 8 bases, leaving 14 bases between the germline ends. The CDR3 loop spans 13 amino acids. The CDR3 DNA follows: TGTGCCAGCAGTTTCGCCTCAGGGCCCCAGCAGTACTTC. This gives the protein CASSFASGPQQYF.

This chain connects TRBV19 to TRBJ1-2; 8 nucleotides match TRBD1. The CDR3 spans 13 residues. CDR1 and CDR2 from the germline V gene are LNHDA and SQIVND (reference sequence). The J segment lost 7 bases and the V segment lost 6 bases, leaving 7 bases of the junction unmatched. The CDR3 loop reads CASSSQGAGGYTF. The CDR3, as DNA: TGTGCCAGTAGCTCCCAGGGGGCTGGTGGCTACACCTTC.

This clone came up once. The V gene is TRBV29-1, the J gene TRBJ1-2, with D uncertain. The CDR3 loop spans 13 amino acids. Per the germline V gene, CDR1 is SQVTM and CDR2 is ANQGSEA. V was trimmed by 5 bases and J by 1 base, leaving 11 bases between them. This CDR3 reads CSVTESDNYGYTF. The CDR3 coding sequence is TGCAGCGTTACCGAGAGTGATAACTATGGCTACACCTTC.

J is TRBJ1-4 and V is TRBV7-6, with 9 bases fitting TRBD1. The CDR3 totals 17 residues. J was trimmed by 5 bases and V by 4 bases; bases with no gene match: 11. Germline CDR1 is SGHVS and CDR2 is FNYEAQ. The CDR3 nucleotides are TGTGCCAGCAGCTCGACCGGGACAGGGAGCGTCAATGAAAAACTGTTTTTT. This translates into CASSSTGTGSVNEKLFF.

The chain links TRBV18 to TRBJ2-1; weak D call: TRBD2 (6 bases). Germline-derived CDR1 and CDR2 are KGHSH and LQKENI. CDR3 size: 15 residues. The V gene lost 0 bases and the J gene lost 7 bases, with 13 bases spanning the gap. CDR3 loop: CASSPPTGAGNEQFF. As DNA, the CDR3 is TGTGCCAGCTCACCACCAACGGGAGCCGGGAATGAGCAGTTCTTC. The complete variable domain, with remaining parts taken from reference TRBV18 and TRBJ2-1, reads NAGVMQNPRHLVRRRGQEARLRCSPMKGHSHVYWYRQLPEEGLKFMVYLQKENIIDESGMPKERFSAEFPKEGPSILRIQQVVRGDSAAYFCASSPPTGAGNEQFFGPGTRLTVL.

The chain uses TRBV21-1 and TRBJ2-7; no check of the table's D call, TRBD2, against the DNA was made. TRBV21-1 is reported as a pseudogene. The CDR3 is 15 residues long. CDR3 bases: TGTGCCAGCAGCAGAACCAAGGGGGGGTCCTACGAGCAGTACTTC. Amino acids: CASSRTKGGSYEQYF.

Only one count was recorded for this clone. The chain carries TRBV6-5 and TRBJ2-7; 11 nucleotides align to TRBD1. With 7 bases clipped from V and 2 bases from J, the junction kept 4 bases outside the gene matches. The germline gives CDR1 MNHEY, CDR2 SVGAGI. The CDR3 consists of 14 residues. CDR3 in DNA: TGTGCCAGCACTCGGGACAGGGGGGCCTACGAGCAGTACTTC. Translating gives CASTRDRGAYEQYF.

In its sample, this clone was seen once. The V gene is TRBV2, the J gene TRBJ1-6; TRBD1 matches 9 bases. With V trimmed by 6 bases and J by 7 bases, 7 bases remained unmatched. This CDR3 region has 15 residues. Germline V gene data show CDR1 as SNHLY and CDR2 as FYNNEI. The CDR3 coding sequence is TGTGCCAGCAGGGAACAGGGGGCGCGAAATTCACCCCTCCACTTT. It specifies CASREQGARNSPLHF. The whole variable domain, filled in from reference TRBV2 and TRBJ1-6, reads EPEVTQTPSHQVTQMGQEVILRCVPISNHLYFYWYRQILGQKVEFLVSFYNNEISEKSEIFDDQFSVERPDGSNFTLKIRSTKLEDSAMYFCASREQGARNSPLHFGNGTRLTVT.

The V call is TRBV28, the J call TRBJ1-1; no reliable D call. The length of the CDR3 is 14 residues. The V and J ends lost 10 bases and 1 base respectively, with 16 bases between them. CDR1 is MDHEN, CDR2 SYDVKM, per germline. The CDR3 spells CATWVVGRNTEAFF. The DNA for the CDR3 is TGTGCCACCTGGGTCGTCGGGAGGAACACTGAAGCTTTCTTT.